The TCR beta chain under discussion was sequenced for a study of T-cell reconstitution after alpha-beta-depleted transplantation in children. Trimming stripped 5 bases from V and 8 bases from J, with 6 bases between. CDR3 length: 11 amino acids. Researchers prepared the TCRbeta library using unique molecular identifiers, the study reports. TCRdb re-called the PCR reads with MiXCR, one entry per CDR3 protein. Here the sample spans hundreds of thousands of distinct CDR3 sequences, 13% being singletons. This material consisted of PBMCs, mostly from graft donor cells, taken 360 days after TCRalphabeta/CD19-depleted stem cell transplant. This TCR came from a male patient under 18 who had a stem cell transplant for acute myeloid leukemia, so the T cells may come from the graft donor. V and J are TRBV12-3 or TRBV12-4 and TRBJ1-4, with a possible D match to TRBD1 (5 bases). In nucleotides, the CDR3 is TGTGCCAGCAGTGACAGAGAAAAACTGTTTTTT. Protein product: CASSDREKLFF.